The clone carrying this T cell receptor (beta chain) was picked up a small number of times. The patients had localized lung adenocarcinoma, a non-small cell subtype. MiXCR was run by TCRdb on the PCR reads, yielding one entry per CDR3 protein. The table shows approximately 12,000 distinct CDR3 sequences, with less than 60% occurring only once. This specimen comes from a study of CD4 and CD8 cells across lung adenocarcinoma regions. Trimming took off 0 bases at V and 4 bases at J, with 11 bases between the two ends. Germline CDR1 is MGHRA and CDR2 is YSYEKL. The CDR3 extends over 15 amino acids. Sequenced sample: CD8+ T cells from the margin of a lung tumor. J is TRBJ2-3 and V is TRBV4-1, with a weak D call TRBD1 (6 bases). The receptor was derived from a female donor with lung adenocarcinoma. The CD4 and CD8 labels of this study may be unreliable. The DNA of the CDR3 is TGCGCCAGCAGCCAAGAACAGGGTCGTTCAGATACGCAGTATTTT. Its translation: CASSQEQGRSDTQYF.